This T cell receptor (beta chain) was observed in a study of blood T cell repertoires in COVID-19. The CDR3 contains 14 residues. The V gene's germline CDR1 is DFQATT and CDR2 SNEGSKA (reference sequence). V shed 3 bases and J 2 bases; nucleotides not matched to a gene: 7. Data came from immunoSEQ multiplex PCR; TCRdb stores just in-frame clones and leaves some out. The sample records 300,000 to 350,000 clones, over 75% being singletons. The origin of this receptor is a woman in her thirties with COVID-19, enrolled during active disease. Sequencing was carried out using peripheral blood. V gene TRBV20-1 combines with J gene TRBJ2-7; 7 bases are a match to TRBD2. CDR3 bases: TGCAGTGCTAGTCCAGGGACTAAAACCTACGAGCAGTACTTC. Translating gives CSASPGTKTYEQYF.